These 9 T cell receptor beta chains were sequenced from one sample in a study of blood T cell repertoires in COVID-19 (dated by TCRdb to the early 2020s). Library creation used the immunoSEQ multiplex PCR assay. This is the immuneACCESS table as TCRdb keeps it, with only in-frame sequences that have V and J called. A part of the clones is gone; compared with another copy, unresolved V genes explain less than half, and the rest is unexplained. In this sample the table shows 85,000 to 100,000 clones, roughly 88% of which occur a single time. Jointly, the top ten make up approximately 2% of the sample. What was sequenced was peripheral blood. Source of these receptors: a man aged 50 or older with COVID-19, enrolled during active disease.

The rearrangement links TRBV7-9 to TRBJ2-2; D call uncertain. V gave up 5 bases and J gave up 5 bases, with 18 bases separating them. Germline lookup yields CDR1 SEHNR and CDR2 FQNEAQ (reference sequence). CDR3 length: 16 residues. In nucleotides, the CDR3 is TGTGCCAGCAGCCACCCTTGGGCTGATGGGACCGGGGAGCTGTTTTTT. This sequence encodes CASSHPWADGTGELFF.

V usage is TRBV7-2 and J usage is TRBJ2-5; TRBD2 might be the D (6 bases). The CDR3 covers 14 residues. The germline CDR1 and CDR2 sequences are SGHTA and FQGNSA. Trimming took 1 base from V and 5 from J, leaving 11 bases between them. Here the CDR3 DNA reads TGTGCCAGCAGCTTAGGCGGGGTGATGGAGACCCAGTACTTC. It translates to CASSLGGVMETQYF.

This clone is a singleton in its sample. The V gene is TRBV2, the J gene TRBJ1-6; D uncertain. The CDR3 has 13 residues. CDR1 is SNHLY, CDR2 FYNNEI, per germline. V was cut by 7 bases and J by 5 bases, with 9 bases left in between. The CDR3 sequence is CASTRGNNSPLHF. The CDR3 coding sequence is TGTGCCAGCACTCGGGGAAATAATTCACCCCTCCACTTT.

The genes are TRBV7-3 and TRBJ2-3, with D tentatively TRBD1 (6 bases). The V end lost 3 bases, the J end lost 4 bases, and 14 bases lay between the germline ends. The CDR3 length is 15 residues. Germline V gene data show CDR1 as SGHTA and CDR2 as FQGTGA. CDR3 region: CASSFQGNPADTQYF. The CDR3 region has the DNA TGTGCCAGCAGCTTTCAGGGGAATCCTGCAGATACGCAGTATTTT.

The rearrangement joins TRBV3-1 (or the pseudogene TRBV3-2) to TRBJ1-2; no reliable D call. V was pared by 0 bases and J by 8 bases, with 13 bases between. The germline V gene has CDR1 LGHDT and CDR2 YNNKEL (reference sequence). The CDR3 spans 14 residues. In DNA form, the CDR3 reads TGTGCCAGCAGCCAAGATCTACGGAGTCGGGGCTACACCTTC. Translated, it gives CASSQDLRSRGYTF.

This chain links TRBV12-3 or TRBV12-4 with TRBJ1-1, with 7 positions matching TRBD1. Trimming removed 11 bases from V and 4 bases from J; junction bases left unmatched: 10. The CDR3 sequence is 13 residues long. This CDR3 is CASIRGLFTEAFF. In nucleotides, the CDR3 is TGTGCCTCAATTAGGGGGCTCTTCACTGAAGCTTTCTTT.

V gene TRBV2 combines with J gene TRBJ1-2, with D unclear. V was cut by 6 bases and J by 4 bases, with 9 bases left in between. Germline V gene sequence: CDR1 SNHLY, CDR2 FYNNEI. This CDR3 contains 12 residues. CDR3 sequence reads: CASRFGSYGYTF. CDR3 DNA sequence: TGTGCCAGCAGGTTTGGGAGCTATGGCTACACCTTC.

The V and J genes are TRBV5-1 and TRBJ1-6; the D is unclear. V shed 0 bases and J shed 6 bases, with 10 bases lying between them. Germline V gene data show CDR1 as SGHRS and CDR2 as YFSETQ. CDR3 length: 15 amino acids. The CDR3, as DNA: TGCGCCAGCAGCTTGGATGGCAGTACTAATTCACCCCTCCACTTT. It specifies CASSLDGSTNSPLHF.

This chain links TRBV27 with TRBJ1-5, with D maybe TRBD1 (6 bases). Trimming removed 6 bases from V and 0 bases from J, with 9 bases in between. The length of the CDR3 is 14 residues. Per the germline V gene, CDR1 is MNHEY and CDR2 is SMNVEV (reference sequence). This CDR3 is CASRTGYSNQPQHF. In nucleotides, the CDR3 is TGTGCCAGCAGAACAGGGTATAGCAATCAGCCCCAGCATTTT.